The 14 T cell receptor beta chains below were found in one sample sequenced in a study of preoperative IRX-2 immunotherapy in early breast cancer. Some clones are missing from TCRdb's copy, which holds only in-frame ones; the method was immunoSEQ multiplex PCR. Of tens of thousands of clones listed, more than 65% were seen once; the top ten hold roughly 2.2%. Treatment indicated: preoperative locoregional IRX-2 cytokine immunotherapy. The specimen was lymph node tissue, collected before IRX-2 immunotherapy. These receptors all come from a human donor with breast cancer.

The chain uses TRBV15 and TRBJ1-3; 7 bases agree with TRBD1. V lost 2 bases, J lost 4 bases, and 5 bases stayed unmatched. The CDR3 sequence is 15 residues long. CDR1 is LNHNV, CDR2 YYDKDF, per germline (reference sequence). CDR3 sequence (DNA): TGTGCCACCAGCAGACTCCGACAGGGCGGAAACACCATATATTTT. Amino acids: CATSRLRQGGNTIYF.

This chain joins TRBV29-1 and TRBJ1-5; 7 nucleotides match TRBD1. The CDR3 is 12 residues long. V lost 4 bases and J lost 7; bases outside the gene matches: 4. The germline V gene encodes CDR1 SQVTM and CDR2 ANQGSEA. CDR3 sequence (DNA): TGCAGCGTTGGGACAGGTGAGCAGCCCCAGCATTTT. Protein: CSVGTGEQPQHF.

By frequency in the sample, this clone is large. The V and J genes are TRBV6-8 and TRBJ2-6; TRBD1 matches at 12 bases. This CDR3 is built from 16 residues. Germline V gene data show CDR1 as MNHGY and CDR2 as SAAAGT. Losses at the gene ends were 10 bases for V and 0 bases for J; bases not matched to a gene: 4. The DNA of the CDR3 is TGTGCCACATGGGACAGGGGGCTCTCTGGGGCCAACGTCCTGACTTTC. As protein: CATWDRGLSGANVLTF.

This chain connects TRBV6-8 to TRBJ2-5; D possibly uses TRBD1 or TRBD2 (5 bases each). CDR1 is MNHGY and CDR2 is SAAAGT in the germline V gene. The CDR3 extends over 14 amino acids. Trimming stripped 4 bases from V and 5 bases from J, with 14 bases between. In DNA, the CDR3 is TGTGCCAGCAGTTCTACCGGGGCGCGGGAGACCCAGTACTTC. This gives the protein CASSSTGARETQYF.

The chain uses TRBV6-8 and TRBJ1-1; perhaps TRBD1 as D (5 bases). Trimming cost V 6 bases and J 7 bases, with 18 bases left between them. The CDR3 runs 14 residues. Germline CDR1 and CDR2: MNHGY and SAAAGT. CDR3 coding DNA: TGTGCCAGCAGGGTGGGGCAGGGCTTCGGTGAAGCTTTCTTT. Translation gives CASRVGQGFGEAFF.

The chain joins TRBV19 to TRBJ1-2, with D unresolved. The CDR3 is 14 residues long. Deletions cut 5 bases from V and 0 bases from J, with 10 bases between. Per the germline V gene, CDR1 is LNHDA and CDR2 is SQIVND (reference sequence). The CDR3 reads CASSPTEPNYGYTF. DNA for the CDR3: TGTGCCAGTAGTCCGACGGAGCCTAACTATGGCTACACCTTC.

This chain joins TRBV6-8 and TRBJ1-2; the D gene is possibly TRBD1 (5 bases). Germline V gene lookup returns CDR1 MNHGY and CDR2 SAAAGT. The CDR3 consists of 13 residues. Trimming cost V 5 bases and J 8 bases, with 15 bases left between them. The CDR3 spells CASSDQGLRGYTF. The DNA for the CDR3 is TGTGCCAGCAGTGATCAGGGCTTGCGGGGCTACACCTTC.

V is TRBV5-1 and J is TRBJ1-6, with a possible D match to TRBD1 (5 bases). V was shortened by 0 bases and J by 0 bases, with 16 bases between the two germline ends. CDR1 SGHRS and CDR2 YFSETQ come from the germline V gene. The CDR3 loop spans 19 amino acids. CDR3 loop: CASSLGTHTGGSYNSPLHF. The CDR3 DNA is TGCGCCAGCAGCTTGGGAACTCATACGGGGGGCTCCTATAATTCACCCCTCCACTTT.

The rearrangement links TRBV6-8 to TRBJ1-1; 8 bases are shared with TRBD1. Unmatched junction bases numbered 4, after V lost 6 bases and J lost 4 bases. The CDR3 covers 13 residues. The germline V gene has CDR1 MNHGY and CDR2 SAAAGT. The CDR3 is CASRGTGTTEAFF. Written as DNA, the CDR3 is TGTGCCAGCAGGGGGACAGGAACCACTGAAGCTTTCTTT.

This clone has only one observation. The chain couples TRBV28 to TRBJ1-3, with 7 positions matching TRBD1. The CDR3 has 14 amino acids. Germline trimming cut 7 bases from V and 4 bases from J; bases unmatched to any gene: 7. The germline V gene has CDR1 MDHEN and CDR2 SYDVKM. This CDR3 is CASNLQGRGNTIYF. DNA of the CDR3: TGTGCCAGCAACTTACAGGGGCGGGGAAACACCATATATTTT.

The V gene is TRBV11-1, the J gene TRBJ2-5; D is possibly TRBD2 (5 bases). The germline V gene encodes CDR1 SGHAT and CDR2 FQDESV (reference sequence). The CDR3 covers 15 residues. Trimming removed 5 bases at V and 5 bases at J, with 18 bases between. The CDR3 reads CASSPTRARIETQYF. DNA for the CDR3: TGTGCCAGCAGCCCAACTAGGGCTAGGATTGAGACCCAGTACTTC.

This chain uses TRBV29-1 with TRBJ1-4; D is unclear. Trimming took off 4 bases at V and 8 bases at J, with 11 bases between the two ends. The CDR3 sequence is 12 residues long. The V gene's germline CDR1 is SQVTM and CDR2 ANQGSEA. The CDR3 loop reads CSVVIGREKLFF. The CDR3 region has the DNA TGCAGCGTTGTTATCGGGAGGGAAAAACTGTTTTTT.

The CDR3 sequence is CASSLGQGINYGYTF. DNA of the CDR3: TGTGCCAGCAGCTTGGGACAGGGCATTAACTATGGCTACACCTTC. The chain combines TRBV11-3 with TRBJ1-2; 9 positions match TRBD1. Germline assignment: CDR1 SGHNT and CDR2 YENEEA. V lost 3 bases and J lost 1; bases outside the gene matches: 3. CDR3 size: 15 residues.

The chain couples TRBV11-3 to TRBJ2-1; 11 nucleotides agree with TRBD2. The CDR3 spans 16 residues. J lost 8 bases, V lost 1 base, and 7 bases had no gene match. Germline lookup yields CDR1 SGHNT and CDR2 YENEEA. The CDR3 DNA follows: TGTGCCAGCAGCTTAGTTAGCGGGGGGGCCAGGCATGAGCAGTTCTTC. Residues: CASSLVSGGARHEQFF.